This T cell receptor beta chain derives from a study of shared clonotypes between healthy human individuals. With 1 base removed from V and 0 bases from J, the gap between germline ends came to 5 bases. The CDR3 covers 14 residues. Looked up from germline, CDR1 is SGHVS and CDR2 is FNYEAQ. About this clone: A read error is possible here, since a much larger clone lies one base away.

The protocol was immunoSEQ multiplex PCR, while the TCRdb copy is restricted to in-frame clones and leaves out a portion. The data hold 2 million to 2.5 million clones, with about 92% observed a single time. Sequences were obtained from naive CD4+ T cells from PBMCs. Documented subset: CD45RA+ positively selected. The V and J genes are TRBV7-6 and TRBJ2-3; D is undetermined. This TCR derives from a man between 18 and 35 years old in good health. Some clones in this sample may be carry-over from other donors' samples. CDR3: CASSLDGSTDTQYF. As DNA, the CDR3 is TGTGCCAGCAGCTTAGACGGGAGCACAGATACGCAGTATTTT.